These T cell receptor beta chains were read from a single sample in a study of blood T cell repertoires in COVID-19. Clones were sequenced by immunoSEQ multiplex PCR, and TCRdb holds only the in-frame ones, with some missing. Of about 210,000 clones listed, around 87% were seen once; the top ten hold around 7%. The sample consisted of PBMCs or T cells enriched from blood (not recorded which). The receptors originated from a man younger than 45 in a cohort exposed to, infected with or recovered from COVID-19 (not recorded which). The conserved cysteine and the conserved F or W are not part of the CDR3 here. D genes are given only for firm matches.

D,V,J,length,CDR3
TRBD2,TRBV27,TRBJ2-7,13,ASSLSSGREYEQY
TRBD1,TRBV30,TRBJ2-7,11,AWRDRSNYEQY
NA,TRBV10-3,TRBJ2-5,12,AISEWSLGETQY
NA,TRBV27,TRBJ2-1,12,ASRRLKHYNEQF
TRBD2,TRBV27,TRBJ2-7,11,ASSGRARDEQY
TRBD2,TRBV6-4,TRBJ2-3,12,ASKASGSTDTQY
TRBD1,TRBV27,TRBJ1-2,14,ASSLSRTGGVIGYT
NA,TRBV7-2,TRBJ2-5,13,ASSANRGSTETQY
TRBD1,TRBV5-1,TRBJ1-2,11,ASKTGASYGYT
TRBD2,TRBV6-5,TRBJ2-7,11,ASSAGYSYEQY
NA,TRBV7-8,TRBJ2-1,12,ASSPGGDGAEQF
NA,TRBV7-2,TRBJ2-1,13,ASSSPGPSGYEQF
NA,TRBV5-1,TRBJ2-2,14,ASSRGSQGLTGELF
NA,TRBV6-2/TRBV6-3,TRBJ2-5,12,ASSYSSSHETQY
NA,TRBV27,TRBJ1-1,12,ASTPLRGFTEAF
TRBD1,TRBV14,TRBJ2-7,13,ASSQPGQGIYEQY
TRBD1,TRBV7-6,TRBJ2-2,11,ASTMGQTGELF
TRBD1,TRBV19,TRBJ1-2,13,ASTLGTGDHYGYT
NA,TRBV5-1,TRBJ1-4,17,ASSPYPGGARVGNEKLF
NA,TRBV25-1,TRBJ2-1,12,ASSEQGTYNEQF
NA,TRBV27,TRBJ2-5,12,ASSPSAGQETQY
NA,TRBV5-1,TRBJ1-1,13,ASSLGAGVDTEAF
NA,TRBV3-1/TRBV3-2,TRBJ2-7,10,ASSSSSYEQY
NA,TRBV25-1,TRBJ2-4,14,ASSEGPKVAKNIQY
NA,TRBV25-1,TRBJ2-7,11,ASSGLDYRGQY
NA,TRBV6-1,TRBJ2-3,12,ASSERAGPDTQY
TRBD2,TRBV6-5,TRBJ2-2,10,ASTPGGGELF
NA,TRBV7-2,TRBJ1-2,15,ASSPGVTQPGNYGYT
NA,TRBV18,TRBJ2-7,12,ASSPVYGTYEQY